Detailed here is one TCR beta chain. The sample comes from a study of blood T cell repertoires in COVID-19. Study-level information: PBMCs, B-cell-depleted T cells, or T cells provided the cDNA or gDNA that made up the material.

Assay: immunoSEQ multiplex PCR; the TCRdb copy retains only in-frame clones and omits some. The table has 130,000 to 150,000 clones, approximately 91% seen once. The germline V gene has CDR1 SGHNT and CDR2 YYREEE (reference sequence). V was clipped by 3 bases and J by 8 bases; unmatched bases: 7. The CDR3 is 14 residues long. This clonotype was sampled from a man aged 50 to 59 with active or convalescent COVID-19. The J gene is TRBJ2-1, the V gene TRBV5-4; 8 bases map to TRBD2. The specimen was peripheral blood. In DNA, the CDR3 is TGTGCCAGCAGCTCTTCCGGGACTAGGGATGAGCAGTTCTTC. Residues: CASSSSGTRDEQFF.